These 23 T cell receptor beta chains share one sample of origin, sequenced in a study of monozygotic twins with cystic fibrosis. The assay was immunoSEQ multiplex PCR, and TCRdb's table has in-frame clones only and misses some. The sample has around 35,000 clones, over 75% seen once. Material: blood. These receptor sequences come from a girl aged 2 to 10 with cystic fibrosis.

This clone was seen just once. This chain joins TRBV7-2 and TRBJ1-5; TRBD1 is a possible D gene (6 bases). V lost 4 bases, J lost 0 bases, and 16 bases lay in between. The CDR3 runs 17 residues. Germline CDR1 is SGHTA and CDR2 is FQGNSA. Written as DNA, the CDR3 is TGTGCCAGCAGCTCCGCGCGGGGGCCTTATAGCAATCAGCCCCAGCATTTT. Protein product: CASSSARGPYSNQPQHF.

The rearrangement links TRBV30 to TRBJ1-1; D is possibly TRBD1 (6 bases). Per germline, CDR1 GTSNPN and CDR2 SVGIG (reference sequence). The CDR3 covers 14 residues. V was trimmed by 4 bases and J by 6 bases, leaving 18 bases between them. The CDR3 here is CAWNVRGGAPEAFF. As DNA, the CDR3 is TGTGCCTGGAACGTTCGAGGGGGGGCGCCTGAAGCTTTCTTT.

The chain has TRBV6-4 and TRBJ1-5; unclear D gene. Germline V CDR1 and CDR2: MRHNA, SNTAGT. Trimming removed 7 bases from V and 4 bases from J, with 5 bases in between. The CDR3 is 11 residues long. DNA of the CDR3: TGTGCCAGCAAAAGGAATCAGCCCCAGCATTTT. Translation gives CASKRNQPQHF.

J is TRBJ1-5 and V is TRBV6-5; no reliable D call. Germline lookup yields CDR1 MNHEY and CDR2 SVGAGI. V was shortened by 8 bases and J by 2 bases, with 16 bases between the two germline ends. This CDR3 comprises 15 residues. CDR3 protein: CASFFGEGGNQPQHF. CDR3 coding DNA: TGTGCCAGCTTCTTTGGGGAGGGAGGCAATCAGCCCCAGCATTTT.

In its sample, this clone was seen a few times. The chain combines TRBV11-2 with TRBJ2-7, with D perhaps given as TRBD1 or TRBD2 (5 bases each). The CDR3 is 12 residues long. V gave up 7 bases and J gave up 4 bases, with 11 bases separating them. Germline CDR1 is SGHAT and CDR2 is FQNNGV. The DNA for the CDR3 is TGTGCCAGCACAACGGGACCTTACGAGCAGTACTTC. Its translation is CASTTGPYEQYF.

The chain joins TRBV25-1 to TRBJ2-2; D may be TRBD1 (5 bases). The germline V gene has CDR1 MGHDK and CDR2 SYGVNS. This CDR3 spans 16 amino acids. Trimming stripped 1 base from V and 5 bases from J, with 14 bases between. The CDR3 spells CASSEFGQGITGELFF. The CDR3, as DNA: TGTGCCAGCAGTGAATTCGGACAAGGAATTACCGGGGAGCTGTTTTTT.

The chain links TRBV4-2 to TRBJ1-2; D ambiguous. The CDR3 consists of 14 residues. The germline gives CDR1 LGHNA, CDR2 YNFKEQ. V shed 1 base and J shed 3 bases, with 9 bases lying between them. For the CDR3, the DNA is TGTGCCAGCAGCCAAGTCTCCGGGGACTATGGCTACACCTTC. As protein: CASSQVSGDYGYTF.

This clone is a singleton in its sample. The gene calls are TRBV5-4 and TRBJ2-5; 10 bases line up with TRBD2. The length of the CDR3 is 15 residues. The V and J ends lost 4 bases and 1 base, in that order; junction bases with no gene match: 4. Germline V gene sequence: CDR1 SGHNT, CDR2 YYREEE (reference sequence). Here the CDR3 reads CASSPVAGGQETQYF. The DNA for the CDR3 is TGTGCCAGCAGCCCCGTAGCGGGGGGCCAAGAGACCCAGTACTTC.

This clone was picked up one time. The chain is built from TRBV20-1 and TRBJ1-1; D call uncertain. V was pared by 7 bases and J by 3 bases, with 9 bases between. This CDR3 is 11 amino acids long. Germline V CDR1 and CDR2: DFQATT, SNEGSKA (reference sequence). The DNA of the CDR3 is TGCAGTGTAGACCACTACACTGAAGCTTTCTTT. Protein product: CSVDHYTEAFF.

The chain has TRBV7-2 and TRBJ2-3; 11 nucleotides line up with TRBD2. Trimming took 4 bases from V and 3 from J; bases not matched to a gene: 9. Germline V lookup: CDR1 SGHTA, CDR2 FQGNSA. The CDR3 totals 17 residues. CDR3 amino acids: CASSSIAGGPGTDTQYF. CDR3 DNA: TGTGCCAGCAGCTCGATAGCGGGGGGGCCTGGTACAGATACGCAGTATTTT.

This clone was seen just once. CDR3 protein: CASWASGGEYEQYF. CDR3 in DNA: TGTGCCAGCTGGGCTAGCGGGGGGGAATACGAGCAGTACTTC. The chain employs TRBV6-1 and TRBJ2-7; 12 bases match TRBD2. J was trimmed by 4 bases and V by 8 bases; bases with no gene match: 6. CDR1 is MNHNS and CDR2 is SASEGT in the germline V gene. CDR3 length: 14 residues.

The chain combines TRBV18 with TRBJ2-7, with 9 positions matching TRBD1. Germline V lookup: CDR1 KGHSH, CDR2 LQKENI. The CDR3 length is 14 residues. V dropped 4 bases and J dropped 4; count of bases not matched to a gene: 5. CDR3 sequence (DNA): TGTGCCAGCTCACTCGGGACAGGGTGGTACGAGCAGTACTTC. Protein product: CASSLGTGWYEQYF.

The CDR3 DNA is TGTGCCAGCAGTCGGACAGCGAACACCGGGGAGCTGTTTTTT. Translation gives CASSRTANTGELFF. This chain joins TRBV6-5 and TRBJ2-2, with TRBD1 as a possible D gene (6 bases). The V gene's germline CDR1 is MNHEY and CDR2 SVGAGI. V lost 5 bases to trimming and J lost 0 bases, with 7 bases between them. The CDR3 covers 14 residues.

The chain links TRBV4-1 to TRBJ1-1, with 7 bases that match TRBD1. The CDR3 has 18 residues. Germline V lookup: CDR1 MGHRA, CDR2 YSYEKL. The junction had 11 bases not matched to a gene; V was cut back by 1 base and J by 0 bases. CDR3 sequence (DNA): TGCGCCAGCAGCCAAGTCCAGGGGGTAGCCTCCATGAACACTGAAGCTTTCTTT. This encodes CASSQVQGVASMNTEAFF.

This chain connects TRBV19 to TRBJ2-3; no clear D gene. V lost 2 bases to trimming and J lost 4 bases, with 4 bases between them. Germline-derived CDR1 and CDR2 are LNHDA and SQIVND (reference sequence). This CDR3 is 12 amino acids long. In nucleotides, the CDR3 is TGTGCCAGTAGTATATGGCCAGATACGCAGTATTTT. Protein product: CASSIWPDTQYF.

The rearrangement links TRBV2 to TRBJ2-7, with 8 bases identical to TRBD1. This CDR3 region has 15 residues. V trimming: 1 base; J trimming: 3 bases; junction bases outside the gene matches: 5. Per the germline V gene, CDR1 is SNHLY and CDR2 is FYNNEI. The CDR3 bases are TGTGCCAGCAGTGAAGACGGACAGGGCGTCTACGAGCAGTACTTC. The encoded protein is CASSEDGQGVYEQYF.

This clone appeared once. The chain employs TRBV29-1 and TRBJ1-1; possible D gene TRBD1, 5 bases. Germline V gives CDR1 SQVTM, CDR2 ANQGSEA. V was cut by 1 base and J by 4 bases, with 7 bases left in between. CDR3 length: 12 residues. This CDR3 is CSVEGGRTEAFF. CDR3 sequence (DNA): TGCAGCGTTGAAGGGGGCCGCACTGAAGCTTTCTTT.

This chain joins TRBV9 and TRBJ2-5, with 8 bases aligning to TRBD2. J gave up 5 bases and V 0 bases, and 3 bases lay outside the gene matches. The germline CDR1 and CDR2 sequences are SGDLS and YYNGEE. This CDR3 region has 14 residues. CDR3 sequence reads: CASSVAPSGETQYF. The CDR3 coding sequence is TGTGCCAGCAGCGTAGCTCCTAGCGGGGAGACCCAGTACTTC.

This clone was detected only a few times. This sequence joins TRBV15 and TRBJ1-6; D is unclear. V lost 0 bases and J lost 8, with 5 bases in between. CDR1 LNHNV and CDR2 YYDKDF come from the germline V gene (reference sequence). The length of the CDR3 is 13 residues. CDR3 DNA: TGTGCCACCAGCAGAGATGGTGATTCACCCCTCCACTTT. Translated: CATSRDGDSPLHF.

The chain is built from TRBV4-1 and TRBJ2-4, with 10 bases fitting TRBD2. CDR3 size: 18 residues. The V segment lost 2 bases and the J segment 4 bases; nucleotides outside the gene matches: 11. The germline CDR1 and CDR2 sequences are MGHRA and YSYEKL. The CDR3 loop is CASSQRTLAGGIKNIQYF. Written as DNA, the CDR3 is TGCGCCAGCAGCCAAAGGACTTTAGCGGGAGGTATTAAAAACATTCAGTACTTC.

A few counts support this clone. V usage is TRBV5-1 and J usage is TRBJ1-2; the D is unclear. The CDR3 length is 14 residues. Germline V gene lookup returns CDR1 SGHRS and CDR2 YFSETQ. V lost 2 bases to trimming and J lost 1 base, with 9 bases between them. As DNA, the CDR3 is TGCGCCAGCAGCTTCGGAAGCTTTAACTATGGCTACACCTTC. Protein: CASSFGSFNYGYTF.

J is TRBJ2-5 and V is TRBV4-2, with 8 positions matching TRBD2. This CDR3 comprises 18 residues. J gave up 0 bases and V 3 bases, and 12 bases lay outside the gene matches. Germline loops: CDR1 LGHNA, CDR2 YNFKEQ. The CDR3 nucleotides read TGTGCCAGCAGCCATGGGACTAGTCAAACCCCCCACCAAGAGACCCAGTACTTC. The encoded protein is CASSHGTSQTPHQETQYF.

The chain is built from TRBV18 and TRBJ2-7; perhaps D is TRBD1 or TRBD2 (5 bases each). V was cut by 4 bases and J by 2 bases, with 12 bases left in between. Germline CDR1 and CDR2: KGHSH and LQKENI. This CDR3 region has 14 residues. The CDR3 nucleotides read TGTGCCAGCTCACAAGGGGACGGGACCTACGAGCAGTACTTC. Encoded protein: CASSQGDGTYEQYF.